Sequencing of this T cell receptor (beta chain) was carried out in a study of T cells in localized non-small cell lung cancer. The data were produced by immunoSEQ multiplex PCR, yet TCRdb's version contains in-frame clones alone and is incomplete. The profile shows about 78,000 clones, roughly 86% of them singletons. Unmatched junction bases numbered 8, after V lost 6 bases and J lost 0 bases. The germline V gene encodes CDR1 MNHNY and CDR2 SVGAGI (reference sequence). CDR3 length: 16 residues. The sequences come from peripheral blood, collected before any cancer treatment. The chain recombines TRBV6-6 with TRBJ2-3; 8 bases match TRBD2. This receptor was obtained from a man between 40 and 75 years old with stage I lung adenocarcinoma. This chain's CDR3 is CASRGTSGLSTDTQYF. The DNA for the CDR3 is TGTGCCAGCAGGGGCACTAGCGGACTAAGCACAGATACGCAGTATTTT.